The 19 T cell receptor beta chains given below trace back to one sample, sequenced in a study of blood T cell repertoires in COVID-19. Measured with immunoSEQ multiplex PCR; TCRdb has only the in-frame clones, and not every one. The repertoire has about 99,000 clones, roughly nine tenths of them found once; the top ten carry roughly 6.2%. The sample consisted of peripheral blood. The receptors originated from a human donor in a cohort sampled during active COVID-19.

The rearrangement links TRBV24-1 to TRBJ2-3; 14 bases align to TRBD2. This CDR3 contains 17 residues. CDR1 and CDR2 (germline): KGHDR, SFDVKD. Unmatched junction bases numbered 6, after V lost 4 bases and J lost 4 bases. CDR3 DNA: TGTGCCACCAGTGACCCCGGGACTAGCGGGGGCTCAGATACGCAGTATTTT. This gives the protein CATSDPGTSGGSDTQYF.

CDR3 coding DNA: TGTGCCAGTAGTATAGGCCTCAGGGGGCTTGACACTGAAGCTTTCTTT. Translated, it gives CASSIGLRGLDTEAFF. This chain uses TRBV19 with TRBJ1-1, with TRBD1 matching 8 bases. The CDR3 sequence is 16 residues long. After removal of 1 base from V and 3 bases from J, the junction contained 7 bases not matched to a gene. Germline V CDR1 and CDR2: LNHDA, SQIVND (reference sequence).

The chain employs TRBV6-5 and TRBJ2-7; the match to TRBD2 covers 10 bases. The germline V gene has CDR1 MNHEY and CDR2 SVGAGI. The CDR3 is made up of 13 amino acids. V dropped 7 bases and J dropped 3; count of bases not matched to a gene: 3. In DNA form, the CDR3 reads TGTGCCAGCAAGCGGGGGGGAGACTACGAGCAGTACTTC. Translating it yields CASKRGGDYEQYF.

The chain couples TRBV19 to TRBJ2-2, with 10 bases fitting TRBD2. Germline V CDR1 and CDR2: LNHDA, SQIVND (reference sequence). The CDR3 spans 18 residues. J gave up 2 bases and V 5 bases, and 11 bases lay outside the gene matches. CDR3 coding DNA: TGTGCCAGTAGTCTTCAAAGGCTAGCGGGGGCCAACACCGGGGAGCTGTTTTTT. This encodes CASSLQRLAGANTGELFF.

This chain connects TRBV7-2 to TRBJ2-7; D might be TRBD2 (5 bases). The V end was cut by 2 bases, the J end by 3 bases, with 20 bases between. Germline V gene data show CDR1 as SGHTA and CDR2 as FQGNSA. The CDR3 covers 17 residues. In nucleotides, the CDR3 is TGTGCCAGCAGCTTATCTCTTAGCGTCGGGGTTGTCTACGAGCAGTACTTC. Protein: CASSLSLSVGVVYEQYF. Based on the CDR3 plus reference TRBV7-2 and TRBJ2-7, the full variable domain is GAGVSQSPSNKVTEKGKDVELRCDPISGHTALYWYRQSLGQGLEFLIYFQGNSAPDKSGLPSDRFSAERTGGSVSTLTIQRTQQEDSAVYLCASSLSLSVGVVYEQYFGPGTRLTVT.

The J gene is TRBJ2-3, the V gene TRBV18; 8 nucleotides agree with TRBD1. The CDR3 sequence is 17 residues long. V was pared by 2 bases and J by 0 bases, with 7 bases of the junction left unmatched. Germline CDR1 reads KGHSH; CDR2 reads LQKENI. The CDR3 spells CASSPLTGVLSTDTQYF. The CDR3 DNA reads as TGTGCCAGCTCACCATTGACAGGGGTGCTAAGCACAGATACGCAGTATTTT.

This clone has just a few counts. The chain employs TRBV4-1 and TRBJ2-7, with D maybe TRBD1 (6 bases). The CDR3 sequence is 15 residues long. Germline assignment: CDR1 MGHRA and CDR2 YSYEKL. V dropped 6 bases and J dropped 0 bases, with 15 bases sitting between them. CDR3: CASSSDRSTSYEQYF. CDR3 in DNA: TGCGCCAGCAGTTCCGACAGGTCTACCTCCTACGAGCAGTACTTC.

CDR3 sequence (DNA): TGTGCCAGCAGCTTAAGGACAGTGGAGACCCAGTACTTC. As protein: CASSLRTVETQYF. The rearrangement uses TRBV7-8 and TRBJ2-5, with a possible D match to TRBD1 (6 bases). Germline CDR1 and CDR2: SGHVS and FQNEAQ. The V end was cut by 2 bases, the J end by 5 bases, with 9 bases between. CDR3 length: 13 residues.

The V call is TRBV3-1 (or the pseudogene TRBV3-2), the J call TRBJ2-1, with D tentatively TRBD2 (6 bases). Germline CDR1 reads LGHDT; CDR2 reads YNNKEL (reference sequence). V lost 0 bases and J lost 6, with 12 bases in between. This CDR3 has 15 amino acids. The CDR3 DNA reads as TGTGCCAGCAGCCAAGATCAAGTGGGAGGCAATGAGCAGTTCTTC. It yields the protein CASSQDQVGGNEQFF.

The chain combines TRBV6-1 with TRBJ2-1, with 9 bases matching TRBD2. Germline loops: CDR1 MNHNS, CDR2 SASEGT. Trimming cost V 6 bases and J 6 bases; bases outside gene matches: 9. The CDR3 has 15 amino acids. The chain's CDR3 is CASSLSGSTFNEQFF. The CDR3 DNA sequence: TGTGCCAGCAGCCTTAGCGGGAGCACCTTCAATGAGCAGTTCTTC.

J is TRBJ2-6 and V is TRBV5-1; 9 nucleotides align to TRBD1. The germline V gene has CDR1 SGHRS and CDR2 YFSETQ. J lost 4 bases, V lost 3 bases, and 5 bases had no gene match. This CDR3 is built from 16 residues. CDR3 region: CASSSQGAQGANVLTF. The CDR3 coding sequence is TGCGCCAGCAGCTCACAGGGGGCGCAAGGGGCCAACGTCCTGACTTTC.

This chain connects TRBV6-5 to TRBJ2-2; D might be TRBD1 (6 bases). There are 14 residues in the CDR3. The V and J ends lost 4 bases and 1 base respectively, with 7 bases between them. Germline V lookup: CDR1 MNHEY, CDR2 SVGAGI. Written as DNA, the CDR3 is TGTGCCAGCAGTTCCAGGGGGAACACCGGGGAGCTGTTTTTT. Translation: CASSSRGNTGELFF.

The V call is TRBV7-9, the J call TRBJ1-5; a weak D match, TRBD1 (6 bases). CDR1 and CDR2 (germline): SEHNR, FQNEAQ (reference sequence). The V gene lost 2 bases and the J gene lost 4 bases, with 21 bases spanning the gap. CDR3 length equals 18 residues. The CDR3 region is CASSLYSGPTGSNQPQHF. In DNA form, the CDR3 reads TGTGCCAGCAGCTTATATTCCGGACCAACAGGGAGTAATCAGCCCCAGCATTTT.

V and J are TRBV6-5 and TRBJ1-4, with TRBD1 identical over 9 bases. This CDR3 region has 15 residues. Trimming took 6 bases from V and 7 from J; bases not matched to a gene: 9. Germline assignment: CDR1 MNHEY and CDR2 SVGAGI. The CDR3 bases are TGTGCCAGCAGGGGGCCGGGACAGGGACGTGAAAAACTGTTTTTT. Translation gives CASRGPGQGREKLFF.

This chain uses TRBV4-1 with TRBJ2-1; TRBD1 is a possible D gene (6 bases). This CDR3 is 15 amino acids long. Germline V CDR1 and CDR2: MGHRA, YSYEKL. V was shortened by 2 bases and J by 8 bases, with 16 bases between the two germline ends. The CDR3: CASSQLGGGVDEQFF. The CDR3 DNA sequence: TGCGCCAGCAGCCAACTTGGTGGGGGCGTCGATGAGCAGTTCTTC.

The chain has TRBV6-5 and TRBJ2-7; 11 nucleotides line up with TRBD1. V was clipped by 5 bases and J by 4 bases; unmatched bases: 7. The germline gives CDR1 MNHEY, CDR2 SVGAGI. The CDR3 covers 15 residues. The CDR3 coding sequence is TGTGCCAGCAGTCATCCGGGACAGGGGGTTTACGAGCAGTACTTC. Protein sequence: CASSHPGQGVYEQYF.

The chain links TRBV11-3 to TRBJ2-7, with D possibly being TRBD2 (7 bases). The CDR3 contains 16 residues. CDR1 is SGHNT, CDR2 YENEEA, per germline. The ends were cut back, 4 bases at V and 6 bases at J, with 22 bases in the middle. The CDR3 region is CASSCLRGGILIEQYF. CDR3 nucleotide sequence: TGTGCCAGCAGCTGCCTAAGGGGGGGAATATTGATCGAGCAGTACTTC.

This clone was observed many times. Other nucleotide sequences in the sample specify the same CDR3. The V and J genes are TRBV12-3 or TRBV12-4 and TRBJ1-2; D call uncertain. Deletions cut 2 bases from V and 4 bases from J, with 8 bases between. The CDR3 is 13 amino acids. CDR3 region: CASSLRESYGYTF. CDR3 coding DNA: TGTGCCAGCAGTTTAAGGGAGAGCTATGGCTACACCTTC.

V gene TRBV27 combines with J gene TRBJ1-6; 7 bases align to TRBD1. Germline V lookup: CDR1 MNHEY, CDR2 SMNVEV (reference sequence). The J segment lost 5 bases and the V segment lost 3 bases, leaving 7 bases of the junction unmatched. The CDR3 length is 16 residues. The CDR3 sequence is CASSFHRQGNNSPLHF. The CDR3, as DNA: TGTGCCAGCAGTTTCCATAGACAGGGAAATAATTCACCCCTCCACTTT.